The 11 T cell receptor beta chains reported below all come from one sample, sequenced in a study of cytomegalovirus exposure and HLA in healthy donors (dated by TCRdb to about 2017). Library preparation used the immunoSEQ multiplex PCR assay. The multiplex PCR relied on a mix of 60 forward primers for TCR Vbeta segments and 13 reverse primers for TCR Jbeta segments. Drawn from immuneACCESS, this table holds only the in-frame rearrangements with V and J called that TCRdb kept. Clones are partly lost; checked studies trace under half to an unresolved V gene and leave the rest unexplained. Across this sample there are approximately 75,000 clones, with 65% to 70% seen only once. The top ten clonotypes cover about 22% of the sample. Sequences were obtained from PBMCs. The source is a middle-aged man in good health and CMV-seropositive.

The chain employs TRBV5-1 and TRBJ1-4; 9 bases are a match to TRBD1. CDR3 length equals 16 residues. Germline CDR1 SGHRS, CDR2 YFSETQ. V was pared by 0 bases and J by 6 bases, with 6 bases of the junction left unmatched. The CDR3 bases are TGCGCCAGCAGCTTGGAGGGGACAGGGCGCGATGAAAAACTGTTTTTT. This sequence encodes CASSLEGTGRDEKLFF.

This rearrangement joins TRBV7-3 to TRBJ2-1; D not certain. V lost 5 bases and J lost 4, with 9 bases in between. Per the germline V gene, CDR1 is SGHTA and CDR2 is FQGTGA. This CDR3 is 13 amino acids long. CDR3 residues: CASSPHTYNEQFF. The DNA of the CDR3 is TGTGCCAGCAGCCCGCACACATACAATGAGCAGTTCTTC.

The chain carries TRBV5-6 and TRBJ1-4, with 8 bases lining up with TRBD1. This CDR3 region has 13 residues. Germline V gene lookup returns CDR1 SGHDT and CDR2 YYEEEE. V trimming: 0 bases; J trimming: 10 bases; junction bases outside the gene matches: 2. CDR3 region: CASSLDTGGKLFF. CDR3 nucleotide sequence: TGTGCCAGCAGCTTGGACACAGGGGGAAAACTGTTTTTT.

This clone was seen a few times. The chain joins TRBV13 to TRBJ2-7; 12 bases align to TRBD1. The CDR3 runs 16 residues. CDR1 is PRHDT, CDR2 FYEKMQ, per germline (reference sequence). V shed 2 bases, J shed 1 base, and the junction held 3 bases outside the gene matches. The CDR3 DNA follows: TGTGCCAGCAGCTTAACGGGACAGGGGGCATCCTACGAGCAGTACTTC. Amino acids: CASSLTGQGASYEQYF. The full variable domain, its missing parts supplied by reference TRBV13 and TRBJ2-7, is AAGVIQSPRHLIKEKRETATLKCYPIPRHDTVYWYQQGPGQDPQFLISFYEKMQSDKGSIPDRFSAQQFSDYHSELNMSSLELGDSALYFCASSLTGQGASYEQYFGPGTRLTVT.

The chain joins TRBV7-9 to TRBJ1-2, with a possible D match to TRBD1 (5 bases). The ends were cut back, 4 bases at V and 0 bases at J, with 12 bases in the middle. From germline, CDR1 is SEHNR and CDR2 FQNEAQ (reference sequence). There are 15 residues in the CDR3. The CDR3 DNA follows: TGTGCCAGCAGCTCCCGGGCAGGGCCTAACTATGGCTACACCTTC. This translates into CASSSRAGPNYGYTF.

The chain is built from TRBV9 and TRBJ2-2, with a tentative D call TRBD2 (7 bases). The CDR3 length is 16 residues. The germline V gene encodes CDR1 SGDLS and CDR2 YYNGEE. Trimming stripped 1 base from V and 5 bases from J, with 15 bases between. The CDR3 reads CASSVSRGAGTGELFF. The CDR3, as DNA: TGTGCCAGCAGCGTATCTCGGGGGGCAGGTACCGGGGAGCTGTTTTTT.

The chain carries TRBV30 and TRBJ1-5; TRBD1 aligns across 8 bases. CDR1 is GTSNPN and CDR2 is SVGIG in the germline V gene (reference sequence). The CDR3 extends over 13 amino acids. The CDR3 nucleotides are TGTGCTGGTGACAGGGGATTTGGTCAGCCCCAGCATTTT. Protein: CAGDRGFGQPQHF.

V gene TRBV9 combines with J gene TRBJ2-1; 9 bases are shared with TRBD1. In germline, CDR1 is SGDLS, CDR2 YYNGEE. The trim removed 0 bases at V and 9 bases at J, leaving 7 bases unmatched. The CDR3 length is 15 residues. The CDR3 spells CASSVEQGATSEQFF. For the CDR3, the DNA is TGTGCCAGCAGCGTAGAACAGGGGGCCACAAGTGAGCAGTTCTTC.

This clone has just a few counts. One junction end does not reproduce the germline sequence, and a read error may be involved. The genes are TRBV7-7 and TRBJ2-5; 7 nucleotides line up with TRBD1. Germline assignment: CDR1 SSHAT and CDR2 FNYEAQ (reference sequence). The CDR3 sequence is 14 residues long. In DNA, the CDR3 is TGTGCTAGCAGCTTAGCACAGGGGTCAGAGACCCAGTACTTC. Encoded protein: CASSLAQGSETQYF.

The DNA for the CDR3 is TGTGCCAGCAGTAGGGACAGGGGAAGAGCGGCTGGAAACACCATATATTTT. It yields the protein CASSRDRGRAAGNTIYF. The V gene is TRBV28, the J gene TRBJ1-3; 10 positions agree with TRBD1. Germline V gene lookup returns CDR1 MDHEN and CDR2 SYDVKM. The V and J ends lost 5 bases and 2 bases, in that order; junction bases with no gene match: 9. The CDR3 consists of 17 residues.

This clone showed up just a few times. The rearrangement uses TRBV4-1 and TRBJ2-3, with a tentative D call TRBD2 (6 bases). V gave up 0 bases and J gave up 0 bases, with 13 bases separating them. Germline CDR1 and CDR2: MGHRA and YSYEKL. This CDR3 comprises 17 residues. The CDR3 nucleotides are TGCGCCAGCAGCCAAGAGGACGGGACTCCTAGCACAGATACGCAGTATTTT. It specifies CASSQEDGTPSTDTQYF.